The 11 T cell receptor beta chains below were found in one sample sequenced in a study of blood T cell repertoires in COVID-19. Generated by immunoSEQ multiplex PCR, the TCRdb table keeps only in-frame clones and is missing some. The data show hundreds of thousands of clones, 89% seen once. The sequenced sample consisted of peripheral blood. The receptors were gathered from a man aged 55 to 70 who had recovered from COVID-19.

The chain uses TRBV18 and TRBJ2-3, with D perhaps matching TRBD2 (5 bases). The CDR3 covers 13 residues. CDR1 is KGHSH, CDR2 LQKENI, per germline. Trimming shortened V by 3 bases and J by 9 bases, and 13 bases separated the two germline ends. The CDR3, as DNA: TGTGCCAGCTCACCCGGGGAGTTTAAAACGCAGTATTTT. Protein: CASSPGEFKTQYF.

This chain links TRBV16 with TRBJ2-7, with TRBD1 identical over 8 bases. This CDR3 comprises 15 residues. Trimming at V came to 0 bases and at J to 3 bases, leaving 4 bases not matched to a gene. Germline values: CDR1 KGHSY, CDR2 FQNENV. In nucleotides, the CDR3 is TGTGCCAGCAGCCAATCGGCCAGGGGGCACTACGAGCAGTACTTC. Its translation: CASSQSARGHYEQYF.

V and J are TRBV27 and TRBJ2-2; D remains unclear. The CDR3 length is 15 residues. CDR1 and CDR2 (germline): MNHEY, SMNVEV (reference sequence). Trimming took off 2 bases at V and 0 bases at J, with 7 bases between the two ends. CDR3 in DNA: TGTGCCAGCAGTTTAATAGATACGAACACCGGGGAGCTGTTTTTT. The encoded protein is CASSLIDTNTGELFF.

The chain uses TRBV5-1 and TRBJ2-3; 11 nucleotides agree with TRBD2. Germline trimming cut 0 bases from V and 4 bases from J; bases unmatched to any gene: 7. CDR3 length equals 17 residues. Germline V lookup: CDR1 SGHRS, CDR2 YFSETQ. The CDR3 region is CASSLVSPSGGSDTQYF. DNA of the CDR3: TGCGCCAGCAGCTTGGTCTCCCCTAGCGGGGGGTCAGATACGCAGTATTTT.

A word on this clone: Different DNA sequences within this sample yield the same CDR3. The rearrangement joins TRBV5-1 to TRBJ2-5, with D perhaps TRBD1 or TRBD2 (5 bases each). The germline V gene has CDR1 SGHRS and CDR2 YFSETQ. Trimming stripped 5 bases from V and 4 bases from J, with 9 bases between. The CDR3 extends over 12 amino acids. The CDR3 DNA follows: TGCGCCAGCAGTTTGAGGGGAGAGACCCAGTACTTC. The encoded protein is CASSLRGETQYF.

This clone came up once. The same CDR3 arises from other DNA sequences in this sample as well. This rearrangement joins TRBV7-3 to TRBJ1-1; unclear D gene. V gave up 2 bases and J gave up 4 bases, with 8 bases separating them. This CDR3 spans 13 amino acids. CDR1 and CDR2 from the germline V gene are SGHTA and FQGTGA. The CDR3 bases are TGTGCCAGCAGCTTAGGAGGGAGCACTGAAGCTTTCTTT. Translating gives CASSLGGSTEAFF.

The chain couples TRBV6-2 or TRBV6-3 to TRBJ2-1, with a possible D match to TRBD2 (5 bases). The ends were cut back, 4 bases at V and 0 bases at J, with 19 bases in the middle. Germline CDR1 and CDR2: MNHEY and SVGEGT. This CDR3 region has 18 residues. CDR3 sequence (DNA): TGTGCCAGCAGTTCTTCCTCTCGAACTGGGAGCTCCTACAATGAGCAGTTCTTC. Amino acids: CASSSSSRTGSSYNEQFF.

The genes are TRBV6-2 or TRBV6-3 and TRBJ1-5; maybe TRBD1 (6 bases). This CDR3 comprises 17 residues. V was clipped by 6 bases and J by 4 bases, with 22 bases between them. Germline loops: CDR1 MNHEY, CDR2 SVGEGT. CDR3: CASSFPRTGQRNQPQHF. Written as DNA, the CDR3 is TGTGCCAGCAGCTTTCCGCGGACTGGACAGCGAAATCAGCCCCAGCATTTT.

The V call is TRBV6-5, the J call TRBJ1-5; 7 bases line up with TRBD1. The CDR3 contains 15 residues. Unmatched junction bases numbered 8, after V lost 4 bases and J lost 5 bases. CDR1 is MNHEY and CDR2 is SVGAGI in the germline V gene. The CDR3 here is CASSFWTGGDQPQHF. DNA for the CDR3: TGTGCCAGCAGTTTCTGGACAGGCGGCGATCAGCCCCAGCATTTT.

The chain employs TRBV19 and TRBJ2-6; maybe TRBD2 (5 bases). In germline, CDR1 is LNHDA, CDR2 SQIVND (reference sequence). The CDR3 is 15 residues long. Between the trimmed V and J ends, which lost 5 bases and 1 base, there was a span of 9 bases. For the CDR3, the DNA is TGTGCCAGTAGTGTCTCGGGATCTGGGGCCAACGTCCTGACTTTC. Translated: CASSVSGSGANVLTF.

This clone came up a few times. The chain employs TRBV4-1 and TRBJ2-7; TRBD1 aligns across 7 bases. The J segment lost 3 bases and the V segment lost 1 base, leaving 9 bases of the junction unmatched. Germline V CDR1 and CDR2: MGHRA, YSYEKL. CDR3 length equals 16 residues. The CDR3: CASSQGPGTDNYEQYF. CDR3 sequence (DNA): TGCGCCAGCAGCCAAGGTCCCGGGACAGATAACTACGAGCAGTACTTC.